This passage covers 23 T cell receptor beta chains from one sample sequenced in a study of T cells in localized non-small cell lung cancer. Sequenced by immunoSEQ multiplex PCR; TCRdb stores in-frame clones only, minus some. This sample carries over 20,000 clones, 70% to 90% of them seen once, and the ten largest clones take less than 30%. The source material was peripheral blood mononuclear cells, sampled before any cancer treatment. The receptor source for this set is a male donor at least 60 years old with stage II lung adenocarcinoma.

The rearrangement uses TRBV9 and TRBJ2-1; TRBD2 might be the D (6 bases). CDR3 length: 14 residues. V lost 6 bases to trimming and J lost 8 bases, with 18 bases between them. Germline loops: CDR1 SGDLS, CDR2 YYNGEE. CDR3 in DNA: TGTGCCAGCACAAAATGGGGCGGGGCGGATGAGCAGTTCTTC. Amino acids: CASTKWGGADEQFF.

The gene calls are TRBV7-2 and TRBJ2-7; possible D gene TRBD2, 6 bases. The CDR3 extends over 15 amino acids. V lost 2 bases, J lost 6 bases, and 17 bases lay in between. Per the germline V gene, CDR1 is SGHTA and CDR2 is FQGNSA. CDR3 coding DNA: TGTGCCAGCAGCTTAAACACGGGAGTCAGGTCCGAGCAGTACTTC. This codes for CASSLNTGVRSEQYF.

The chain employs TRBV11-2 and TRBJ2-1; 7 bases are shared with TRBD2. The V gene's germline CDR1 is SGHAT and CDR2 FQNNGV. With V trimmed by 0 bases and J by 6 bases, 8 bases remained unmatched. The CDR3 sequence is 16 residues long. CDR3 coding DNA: TGTGCCAGCAGCTTAGATCGGGCGGGAGTTCTCAATGAGCAGTTCTTC. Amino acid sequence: CASSLDRAGVLNEQFF. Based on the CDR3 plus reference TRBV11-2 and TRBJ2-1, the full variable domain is EAGVAQSPRYKIIEKRQSVAFWCNPISGHATLYWYQQILGQGPKLLIQFQNNGVVDDSQLPKDRFSAERLKGVDSTLKIQPAKLEDSAVYLCASSLDRAGVLNEQFFGPGTRLTVL.

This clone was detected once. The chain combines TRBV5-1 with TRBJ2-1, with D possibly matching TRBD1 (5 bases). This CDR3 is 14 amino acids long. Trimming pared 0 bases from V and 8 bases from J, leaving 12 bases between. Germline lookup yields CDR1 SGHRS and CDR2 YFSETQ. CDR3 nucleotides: TGCGCCAGCAGCTTGGGAAAGGGGTGGGATGAGCAGTTCTTC. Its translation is CASSLGKGWDEQFF.

The CDR3 region has the DNA TGTGCCAGCAGCCCTGTAGGGACGGTGTATGGCTACACCTTC. Its protein is CASSPVGTVYGYTF. The rearrangement links TRBV2 to TRBJ1-2; D perhaps matches TRBD1 (5 bases). V was shortened by 6 bases and J by 5 bases, with 16 bases between the two germline ends. The CDR3 consists of 14 residues. Looked up from germline, CDR1 is SNHLY and CDR2 is FYNNEI.

CDR3 coding DNA: TGTGCCAGCAGCAGGACAGTGGAGACCCAGTACTTC. Translating gives CASSRTVETQYF. The chain carries TRBV5-5 and TRBJ2-5, with D maybe TRBD1 (6 bases). The V end lost 4 bases, the J end lost 5 bases, and 9 bases lay between the germline ends. The length of the CDR3 is 12 residues. Germline V gene lookup returns CDR1 SGHKS and CDR2 YYEKEE (reference sequence).

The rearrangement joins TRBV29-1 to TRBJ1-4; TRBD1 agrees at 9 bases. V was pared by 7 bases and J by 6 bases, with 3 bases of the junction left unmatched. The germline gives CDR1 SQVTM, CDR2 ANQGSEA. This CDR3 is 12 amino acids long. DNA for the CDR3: TGCAGCGGCCGACAGGGGGATGAAAAACTGTTTTTT. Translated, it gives CSGRQGDEKLFF.

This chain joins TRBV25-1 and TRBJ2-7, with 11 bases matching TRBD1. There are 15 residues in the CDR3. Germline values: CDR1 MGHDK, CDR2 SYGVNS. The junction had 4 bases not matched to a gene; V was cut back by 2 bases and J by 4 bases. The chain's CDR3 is CASSEDRDRGYEQYF. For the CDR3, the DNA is TGTGCCAGCAGTGAAGACCGGGACAGGGGGTACGAGCAGTACTTC.

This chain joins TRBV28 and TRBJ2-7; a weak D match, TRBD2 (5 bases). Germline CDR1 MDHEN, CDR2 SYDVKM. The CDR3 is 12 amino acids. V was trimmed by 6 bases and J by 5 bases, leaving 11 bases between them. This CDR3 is CASREGLNEQYF. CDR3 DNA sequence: TGTGCCAGCAGAGAGGGCCTAAACGAGCAGTACTTC.

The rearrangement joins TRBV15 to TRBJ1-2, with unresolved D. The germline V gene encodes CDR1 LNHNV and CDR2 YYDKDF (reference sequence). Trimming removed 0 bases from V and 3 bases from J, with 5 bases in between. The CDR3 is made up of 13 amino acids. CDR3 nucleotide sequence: TGTGCCACCAGCAGAGATACATACTATGGCTACACCTTC. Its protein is CATSRDTYYGYTF. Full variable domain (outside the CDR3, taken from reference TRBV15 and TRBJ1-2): DAMVIQNPRYQVTQFGKPVTLSCSQTLNHNVMYWYQQKSSQAPKLLFHYYDKDFNNEADTPDNFQSRRPNTSFCFLDIRSPGLGDTAMYLCATSRDTYYGYTFGSGTRLTVV.

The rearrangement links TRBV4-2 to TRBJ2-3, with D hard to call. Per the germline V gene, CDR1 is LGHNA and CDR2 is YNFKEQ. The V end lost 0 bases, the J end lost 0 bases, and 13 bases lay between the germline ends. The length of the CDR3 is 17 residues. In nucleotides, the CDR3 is TGTGCCAGCAGCCAAGATTGGGCTTCAGGAAGCACAGATACGCAGTATTTT. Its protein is CASSQDWASGSTDTQYF.

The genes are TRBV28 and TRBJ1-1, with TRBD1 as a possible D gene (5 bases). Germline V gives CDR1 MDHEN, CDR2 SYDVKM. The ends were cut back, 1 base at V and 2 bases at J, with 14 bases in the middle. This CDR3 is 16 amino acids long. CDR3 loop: CASSLSLGGSNTEAFF. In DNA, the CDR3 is TGTGCCAGCAGTTTATCTTTGGGGGGTTCTAACACTGAAGCTTTCTTT.

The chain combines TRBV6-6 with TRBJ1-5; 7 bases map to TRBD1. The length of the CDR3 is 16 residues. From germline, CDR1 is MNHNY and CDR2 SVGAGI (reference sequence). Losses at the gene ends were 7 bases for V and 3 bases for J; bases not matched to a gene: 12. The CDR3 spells CASITPHRGNNQPQHF. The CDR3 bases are TGTGCCAGCATCACTCCCCACAGGGGAAACAATCAGCCCCAGCATTTT.

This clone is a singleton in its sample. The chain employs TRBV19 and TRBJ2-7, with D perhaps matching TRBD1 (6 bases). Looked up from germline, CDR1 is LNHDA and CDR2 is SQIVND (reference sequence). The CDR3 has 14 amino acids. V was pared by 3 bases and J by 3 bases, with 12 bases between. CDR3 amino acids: CASSINRESYEQYF. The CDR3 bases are TGTGCCAGTAGTATCAACAGGGAGAGCTACGAGCAGTACTTC.

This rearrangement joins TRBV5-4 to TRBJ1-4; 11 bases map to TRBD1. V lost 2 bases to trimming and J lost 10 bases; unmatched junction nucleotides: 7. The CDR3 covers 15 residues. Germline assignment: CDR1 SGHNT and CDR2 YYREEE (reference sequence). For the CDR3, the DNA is TGTGCCAGCAGCTTATATGGACAGGGGGCTATAAAACTGTTTTTT. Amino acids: CASSLYGQGAIKLFF.

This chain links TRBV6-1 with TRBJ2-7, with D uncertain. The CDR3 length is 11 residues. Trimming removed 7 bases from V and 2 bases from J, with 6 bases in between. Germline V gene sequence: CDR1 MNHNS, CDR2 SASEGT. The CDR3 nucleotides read TGTGCCAGCACCAGTACCTACGAGCAGTACTTC. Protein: CASTSTYEQYF.

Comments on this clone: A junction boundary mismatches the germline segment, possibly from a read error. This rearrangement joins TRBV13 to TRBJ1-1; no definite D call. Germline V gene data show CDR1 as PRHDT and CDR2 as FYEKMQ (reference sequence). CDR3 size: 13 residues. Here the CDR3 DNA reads TGTGCCAACAGCCTTAGACCCGGGGTTGAAGCTTTCTTT. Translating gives CANSLRPGVEAFF.

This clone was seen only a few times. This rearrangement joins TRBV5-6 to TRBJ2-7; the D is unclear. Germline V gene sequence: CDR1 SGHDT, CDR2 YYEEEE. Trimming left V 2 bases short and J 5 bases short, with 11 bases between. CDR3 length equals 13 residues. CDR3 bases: TGTGCCAGCAGCTTTTCAAATCTTAACGAGCAGTACTTC. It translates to CASSFSNLNEQYF.

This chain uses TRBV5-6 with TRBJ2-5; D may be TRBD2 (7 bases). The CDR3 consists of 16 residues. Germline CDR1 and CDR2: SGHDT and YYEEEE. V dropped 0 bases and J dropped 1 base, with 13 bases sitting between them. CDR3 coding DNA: TGTGCCAGCAGCTTGGTTTGGGGAGGGGGCCAAGAGACCCAGTACTTC. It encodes CASSLVWGGGQETQYF.

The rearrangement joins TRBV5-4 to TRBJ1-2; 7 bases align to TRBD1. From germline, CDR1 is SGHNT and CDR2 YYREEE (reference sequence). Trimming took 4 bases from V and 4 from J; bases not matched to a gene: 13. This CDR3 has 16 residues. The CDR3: CASSTGQVRVTYGYTF. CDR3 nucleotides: TGTGCCAGCAGCACCGGACAGGTCAGGGTCACCTATGGCTACACCTTC.

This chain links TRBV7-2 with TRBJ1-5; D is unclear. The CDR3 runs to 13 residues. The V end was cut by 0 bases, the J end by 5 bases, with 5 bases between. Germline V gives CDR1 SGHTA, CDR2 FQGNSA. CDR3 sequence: CASSLAQDQPQHF. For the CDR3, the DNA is TGTGCCAGCAGCTTAGCGCAAGATCAGCCCCAGCATTTT.

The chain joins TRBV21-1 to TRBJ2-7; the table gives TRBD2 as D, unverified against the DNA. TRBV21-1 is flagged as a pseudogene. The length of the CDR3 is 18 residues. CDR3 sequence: CASSNKMTPTRKLYEQYF. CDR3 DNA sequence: TGTGCCAGCAGCAACAAGATGACCCCGACTAGAAAGTTGTACGAGCAGTACTTC.

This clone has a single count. The CDR3: CASSPQAGFTDTQYF. The CDR3 coding sequence is TGTGCCAGCAGCCCCCAGGCGGGATTTACAGATACGCAGTATTTT. The genes are TRBV7-2 and TRBJ2-3, with D maybe TRBD2 (6 bases). Trimming removed 5 bases from V and 3 bases from J, with 15 bases in between. Germline-derived CDR1 and CDR2 are SGHTA and FQGNSA. CDR3 length equals 15 residues. Full variable domain (rest looked up from reference TRBV7-2 and TRBJ2-3): GAGVSQSPSNKVTEKGKDVELRCDPISGHTALYWYRQSLGQGLEFLIYFQGNSAPDKSGLPSDRFSAERTGGSVSTLTIQRTQQEDSAVYLCASSPQAGFTDTQYFGPGTRLTVL.